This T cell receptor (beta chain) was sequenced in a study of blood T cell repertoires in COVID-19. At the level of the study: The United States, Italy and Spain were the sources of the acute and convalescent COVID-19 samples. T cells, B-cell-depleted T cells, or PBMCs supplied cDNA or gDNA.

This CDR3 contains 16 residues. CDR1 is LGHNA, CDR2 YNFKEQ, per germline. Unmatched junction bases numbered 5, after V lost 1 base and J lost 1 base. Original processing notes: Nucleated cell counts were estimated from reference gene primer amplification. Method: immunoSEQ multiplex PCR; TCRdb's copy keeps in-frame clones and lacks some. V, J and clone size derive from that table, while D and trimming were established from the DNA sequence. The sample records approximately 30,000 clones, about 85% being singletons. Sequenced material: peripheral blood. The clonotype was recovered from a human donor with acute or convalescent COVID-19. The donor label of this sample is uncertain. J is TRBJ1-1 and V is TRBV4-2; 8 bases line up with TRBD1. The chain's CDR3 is CASSQGQGATNTEAFF. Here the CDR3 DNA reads TGTGCCAGCAGCCAAGGGCAGGGGGCGACGAACACTGAAGCTTTCTTT.